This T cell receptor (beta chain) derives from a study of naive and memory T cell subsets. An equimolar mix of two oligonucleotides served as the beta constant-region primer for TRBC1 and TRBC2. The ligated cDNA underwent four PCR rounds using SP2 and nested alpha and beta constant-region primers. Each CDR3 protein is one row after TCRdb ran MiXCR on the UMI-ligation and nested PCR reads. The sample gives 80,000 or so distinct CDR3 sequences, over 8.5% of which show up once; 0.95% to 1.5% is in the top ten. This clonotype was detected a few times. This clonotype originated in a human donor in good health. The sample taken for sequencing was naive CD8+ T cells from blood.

Here the CDR3 reads CASSLPTRDRDYEQYF. The CDR3 coding sequence is TGTGCCAGCAGCCTCCCAACCCGGGACAGGGATTACGAGCAGTACTTC. The gene calls are TRBV7-8 and TRBJ2-7; TRBD1 agrees at 9 bases. Per germline, CDR1 SGHVS and CDR2 FQNEAQ. The CDR3 sequence is 16 residues long. Unmatched junction bases numbered 12, after V lost 5 bases and J lost 4 bases.